These 3 T cell receptor beta chains originate from one sample sequenced in a study of blood T cell repertoires in COVID-19 (TCRdb year 2020). Library creation used the immunoSEQ multiplex PCR assay. TCRdb limited this immuneACCESS table to in-frame rearrangements with V and J called. A share of clones is missing; checked studies link under half to unresolved V genes, and the rest is unexplained. In all, the sample holds some 390,000 clones, and 75% to 90% of those were seen once. The top ten constitute approximately 1.2% of the sample. The sample was PBMCs or T cells enriched from blood (not recorded which). The receptor set was obtained from a man aged 25 to 40 who had recovered from COVID-19.

This chain uses TRBV3-1 (or the pseudogene TRBV3-2) with TRBJ2-1, with TRBD2 as a possible D gene (6 bases). The V end was cut by 0 bases, the J end by 0 bases, with 9 bases between. The CDR3 runs to 16 residues. CDR1 is LGHDT, CDR2 YNNKEL, per germline (reference sequence). The CDR3 protein is CASSQESGVSYNEQFF. CDR3 in DNA: TGTGCCAGCAGCCAAGAGTCGGGAGTCTCCTACAATGAGCAGTTCTTC.

This clone appeared a few times. The rearrangement joins TRBV5-1 to TRBJ1-2; D perhaps matches TRBD1 (5 bases). Germline V CDR1 and CDR2: SGHRS, YFSETQ. The CDR3 consists of 14 residues. Trimming shortened V by 5 bases and J by 9 bases, and 20 bases separated the two germline ends. The CDR3 loop reads CASRQADLPMRYTF. CDR3 sequence (DNA): TGCGCCAGCAGACAGGCTGATCTCCCTATGCGCTACACCTTC.

This CDR3 is CASSQSGARTEAFF. The CDR3 DNA is TGTGCCAGCAGCCAAAGTGGGGCCCGCACTGAAGCTTTCTTT. The chain recombines TRBV14 with TRBJ1-1, with a weak D call TRBD1 (5 bases). The CDR3 has 14 amino acids. The germline V gene encodes CDR1 SGHDN and CDR2 FVKESK. V lost 2 bases and J lost 4, with 11 bases in between.